This T cell receptor (beta chain) was found in a study of blood T cell repertoires in COVID-19. Trimming took off 4 bases at V and 3 bases at J, with 16 bases between the two ends. The length of the CDR3 is 16 residues. From germline, CDR1 is MNHEY and CDR2 SVGAGI. Method: immunoSEQ multiplex PCR; TCRdb's copy keeps in-frame clones and lacks some. The data hold about 75,000 clones, with about 90% observed a single time. This receptor was obtained from a human donor in a cohort sampled during active COVID-19. The sample consisted of peripheral blood. This chain connects TRBV6-5 to TRBJ2-1, with D possibly being TRBD1 (8 bases). DNA of the CDR3: TGTGCCAGCAGTTCCCTCGGGGGGACAGGCTACAATGAGCAGTTCTTC. Its protein is CASSSLGGTGYNEQFF.